These 31 T cell receptor beta chains were sequenced from one sample in a study of T cell changes during pregnancy in multiple sclerosis. The assay was immunoSEQ multiplex PCR, and TCRdb's table has in-frame clones only and misses some. The sample lists around 96,000 clones, 85% to 95% occurring once. This material consisted of peripheral blood, taken in the third trimester of pregnancy. Every receptor here comes from a female donor with multiple sclerosis, enrolled in a pregnancy study.

The V call is TRBV7-2, the J call TRBJ2-7, with a possible D match to TRBD2 (5 bases). Per germline, CDR1 SGHTA and CDR2 FQGNSA. Trimming shortened V by 5 bases and J by 3 bases, and 5 bases separated the two germline ends. The CDR3 contains 11 residues. CDR3 sequence: CASSRDYEQYF. CDR3 in DNA: TGTGCCAGCAGCCGGGACTACGAGCAGTACTTC.

This chain joins TRBV28 and TRBJ2-1; D perhaps matches TRBD2 (6 bases). Germline V gene sequence: CDR1 MDHEN, CDR2 SYDVKM. Trimming cost V 8 bases and J 0 bases, with 11 bases left between them. The CDR3 consists of 14 residues. Here the CDR3 DNA reads TGTGCCAGCGGGGAGGTTGGCTCCTACAATGAGCAGTTCTTC. This sequence encodes CASGEVGSYNEQFF.

This clone was detected a few times. The V and J genes are TRBV7-9 and TRBJ2-3; no definite D call. The CDR3 has 12 amino acids. The germline gives CDR1 SEHNR, CDR2 FQNEAQ (reference sequence). V shed 2 bases and J shed 6 bases, with 6 bases lying between them. The CDR3 DNA reads as TGTGCCAGCAGCTTATTCCCGGATACGCAGTATTTT. Its translation: CASSLFPDTQYF.

The chain uses TRBV2 and TRBJ2-7; TRBD2 matches 8 bases. J gave up 3 bases and V 10 bases, and 8 bases lay outside the gene matches. CDR1 is SNHLY, CDR2 FYNNEI, per germline. CDR3 length: 13 amino acids. DNA for the CDR3: TGTGCCACCTCCCTAGCGGGTTACTACGAGCAGTACTTC. Translated, it gives CATSLAGYYEQYF.

V is TRBV2 and J is TRBJ1-1; D unclear. This CDR3 spans 15 amino acids. CDR1 is SNHLY, CDR2 FYNNEI, per germline. Trimming took 3 bases from V and 1 from J, leaving 12 bases between them. CDR3: CASSEDYARNTEAFF. Written as DNA, the CDR3 is TGTGCCAGCAGTGAGGATTATGCTAGGAACACTGAAGCTTTCTTT. Looking up the rest from reference TRBV2 and TRBJ1-1 gives the full variable domain: EPEVTQTPSHQVTQMGQEVILRCVPISNHLYFYWYRQILGQKVEFLVSFYNNEISEKSEIFDDQFSVERPDGSNFTLKIRSTKLEDSAMYFCASSEDYARNTEAFFGQGTRLTVV.

The DNA of the CDR3 is TGTGCCAGCAGTCTTTATCCTCCCCAGGGGCGAGGGGAGACCCAGTACTTC. Translation: CASSLYPPQGRGETQYF. J is TRBJ2-5 and V is TRBV27; TRBD1 might be the D (6 bases). The CDR3 runs 17 residues. V lost 5 bases to trimming and J lost 5 bases, with 24 bases between them. Germline values: CDR1 MNHEY, CDR2 SMNVEV (reference sequence).

This sequence joins TRBV5-4 and TRBJ2-3, with a possible D match to TRBD2 (6 bases). Germline V CDR1 and CDR2: SGHNT, YYREEE (reference sequence). The CDR3 sequence is 15 residues long. V was clipped by 4 bases and J by 0 bases, with 12 bases between them. The CDR3 loop is CASSIRTTSTDTQYF. For the CDR3, the DNA is TGTGCCAGCAGCATACGGACTACTAGCACAGATACGCAGTATTTT.

The rearrangement joins TRBV15 to TRBJ2-1, with 8 bases aligning to TRBD2. The CDR3 spans 15 residues. Germline lookup yields CDR1 LNHNV and CDR2 YYDKDF (reference sequence). Trimming cost V 0 bases and J 3 bases; bases outside gene matches: 1. CDR3 DNA sequence: TGTGCCACCAGCAGAGAAGCGGGAGACTACAATGAGCAGTTCTTC. Protein product: CATSREAGDYNEQFF.

This chain connects TRBV28 to TRBJ2-1; TRBD2 matches 10 bases. This CDR3 has 16 amino acids. Per germline, CDR1 MDHEN and CDR2 SYDVKM. After removal of 3 bases from V and 5 bases from J, the junction contained 7 bases not matched to a gene. CDR3 DNA: TGTGCCAGCAGTTTTTGGTGGCTAGCGGGAGACAATGAGCAGTTCTTC. Translated: CASSFWWLAGDNEQFF. The full variable domain, rest sourced from reference TRBV28 and TRBJ2-1, is DVKVTQSSRYLVKRTGEKVFLECVQDMDHENMFWYRQDPGLGLRLIYFSYDVKMKEKGDIPEGYSVSREKKERFSLILESASTNQTSMYLCASSFWWLAGDNEQFFGPGTRLTVL.

This chain connects TRBV27 to TRBJ2-3; unclear D gene. Germline V CDR1 and CDR2: MNHEY, SMNVEV (reference sequence). V was trimmed by 2 bases and J by 4 bases, leaving 10 bases between them. The CDR3 consists of 14 residues. In nucleotides, the CDR3 is TGTGCCAGCAGTTTACTCAGAAGCGCAGATACGCAGTATTTT. It codes for CASSLLRSADTQYF.

V gene TRBV5-6 combines with J gene TRBJ1-4; the match to TRBD1 covers 10 bases. The J segment lost 8 bases and the V segment lost 1 base, leaving 5 bases of the junction unmatched. Germline lookup yields CDR1 SGHDT and CDR2 YYEEEE. The CDR3 is 15 amino acids. The CDR3 sequence: CASSLRQGASEKLFF. DNA for the CDR3: TGTGCCAGCAGCTTGCGACAGGGGGCGAGCGAAAAACTGTTTTTT.

The chain couples TRBV27 to TRBJ1-1; D is unresolved. The germline V and J ends were trimmed by 5 bases and 0 bases, with 7 bases remaining between them. This CDR3 comprises 13 residues. Germline values: CDR1 MNHEY, CDR2 SMNVEV (reference sequence). CDR3 in DNA: TGTGCCAGCAGTACTGATATGAACACTGAAGCTTTCTTT. Protein sequence: CASSTDMNTEAFF.

This rearrangement joins TRBV28 to TRBJ1-2; 7 nucleotides align to TRBD1. Unmatched junction bases numbered 7, after V lost 3 bases and J lost 3 bases. The V gene's germline CDR1 is MDHEN and CDR2 SYDVKM. The CDR3 covers 15 residues. CDR3 DNA sequence: TGTGCCAGCAGTTTCCCACTCGGGACAGACTATGGCTACACCTTC. Translated: CASSFPLGTDYGYTF.

The CDR3 sequence is CASSLLLAGGTSSYNEQFF. CDR3 bases: TGTGCCAGCAGTTTATTGCTAGCGGGAGGGACGAGCTCCTACAATGAGCAGTTCTTC. The chain couples TRBV28 to TRBJ2-1, with 12 bases that match TRBD2. CDR3 size: 19 residues. Trimming at V came to 1 base and at J to 0 bases, leaving 7 bases not matched to a gene. Germline CDR1 is MDHEN and CDR2 is SYDVKM.

The genes are TRBV28 and TRBJ2-1; 9 positions agree with TRBD1. Germline trimming cut 1 base from V and 6 bases from J; bases unmatched to any gene: 16. The CDR3 spans 19 residues. Per germline, CDR1 MDHEN and CDR2 SYDVKM. The CDR3 spells CASSLYGQGLSLRSNEQFF. The CDR3 nucleotides read TGTGCCAGCAGTTTATACGGACAGGGGCTATCCCTTCGTAGCAATGAGCAGTTCTTC. The whole variable domain, filled in from reference TRBV28 and TRBJ2-1, reads DVKVTQSSRYLVKRTGEKVFLECVQDMDHENMFWYRQDPGLGLRLIYFSYDVKMKEKGDIPEGYSVSREKKERFSLILESASTNQTSMYLCASSLYGQGLSLRSNEQFFGPGTRLTVL.

V usage is TRBV28 and J usage is TRBJ2-2; D may be TRBD1 (6 bases). Trimming took 6 bases from V and 6 from J, leaving 8 bases between them. The CDR3 extends over 12 amino acids. The V gene's germline CDR1 is MDHEN and CDR2 SYDVKM. Here the CDR3 reads CASRTGPGELFF. The CDR3 DNA sequence: TGTGCCAGCAGGACAGGACCCGGGGAGCTGTTTTTT.

The V gene is TRBV19, the J gene TRBJ2-2, with D possibly TRBD1 on 6 matching bases. CDR1 and CDR2 from the germline V gene are LNHDA and SQIVND (reference sequence). The CDR3 length is 13 residues. V was cut by 6 bases and J by 1 base, with 6 bases left in between. The CDR3 DNA follows: TGTGCCAGTAGACAGGGGAACACCGGGGAGCTGTTTTTT. Amino acid sequence: CASRQGNTGELFF.

The J gene is TRBJ2-3, the V gene TRBV15; D is perhaps TRBD2 (6 bases). The CDR3 has 19 residues. Trimming took off 0 bases at V and 2 bases at J, with 21 bases between the two ends. Germline V gene lookup returns CDR1 LNHNV and CDR2 YYDKDF (reference sequence). CDR3 sequence (DNA): TGTGCCACCAGCAGAGACCCCGGAGGGCTAGGTGCCCCCACAGATACGCAGTATTTT. It translates to CATSRDPGGLGAPTDTQYF.

This chain uses TRBV12-1 with TRBJ2-7; TRBD2 is the table's D call, not checked against the DNA. TRBV12-1 is a known pseudogene. This CDR3 spans 17 amino acids. CDR3 sequence (DNA): TGTGCCAGCAGCTTTGTCTCTCTAGCGGGAGGCATCTACGAGCAGTACTTC. This sequence encodes CASSFVSLAGGIYEQYF.

This clone showed up just once. The chain combines TRBV6-1 with TRBJ2-1; 11 bases are shared with TRBD2. After removal of 4 bases from V and 12 bases from J, the junction contained 14 bases not matched to a gene. Germline CDR1 MNHNS, CDR2 SASEGT. This CDR3 contains 16 residues. The CDR3 nucleotides are TGTGCCAGCAGTGCATTGTCGGCGACTAGCGGGATCGTGCAGTTCTTC. This gives the protein CASSALSATSGIVQFF.

The V call is TRBV28, the J call TRBJ2-6, with D possibly TRBD2 on 6 matching bases. Germline-derived CDR1 and CDR2 are MDHEN and SYDVKM. The CDR3 is made up of 19 amino acids. Trimming took off 3 bases at V and 0 bases at J, with 18 bases between the two ends. The DNA of the CDR3 is TGTGCCAGCAGTTTTTCGCTCCGGGACTTGAACTCTGGGGCCAACGTCCTGACTTTC. It yields the protein CASSFSLRDLNSGANVLTF. The full variable domain, rest sourced from reference TRBV28 and TRBJ2-6, is DVKVTQSSRYLVKRTGEKVFLECVQDMDHENMFWYRQDPGLGLRLIYFSYDVKMKEKGDIPEGYSVSREKKERFSLILESASTNQTSMYLCASSFSLRDLNSGANVLTFGAGSRLTVL.

This chain connects TRBV27 to TRBJ2-7, with no clear D. Germline CDR1 is MNHEY and CDR2 is SMNVEV (reference sequence). Trimming left V 3 bases short and J 3 bases short, with 12 bases between. The length of the CDR3 is 14 residues. CDR3 in DNA: TGTGCCAGCAGTTTTCGGTCCTCAGGCTACGAGCAGTACTTC. Its translation: CASSFRSSGYEQYF.

The chain carries TRBV6-1 and TRBJ2-5; TRBD1 might be the D (5 bases). V lost 10 bases and J lost 5, with 14 bases in between. CDR3 length: 12 amino acids. Looked up from germline, CDR1 is MNHNS and CDR2 is SASEGT. CDR3 sequence: CATIQGWETQYF. In nucleotides, the CDR3 is TGTGCCACAATCCAGGGCTGGGAGACCCAGTACTTC.

The CDR3 sequence is CASSPLGRERSSAQYF. As DNA, the CDR3 is TGTGCCAGCAGCCCCTTGGGGCGGGAGCGCAGTTCGGCGCAGTATTTT. The rearrangement links TRBV9 to TRBJ2-3; 7 bases match TRBD2. This CDR3 contains 16 residues. Germline V gene sequence: CDR1 SGDLS, CDR2 YYNGEE. Unmatched junction bases numbered 18, after V lost 4 bases and J lost 10 bases.

On this clone: This specimen includes other DNA sequences encoding the same CDR3. This sequence joins TRBV5-1 and TRBJ2-7, with TRBD2 identical over 10 bases. The V and J ends lost 4 bases and 2 bases, in that order; junction bases with no gene match: 3. Per germline, CDR1 SGHRS and CDR2 YFSETQ. This CDR3 spans 14 amino acids. CDR3: CASSTSGTPYEQYF. For the CDR3, the DNA is TGCGCCAGCAGCACTAGCGGGACCCCCTACGAGCAGTACTTC.

This clone was found once. The chain couples TRBV29-1 to TRBJ2-3; 11 positions match TRBD2. This CDR3 is 15 amino acids long. Germline V CDR1 and CDR2: SQVTM, ANQGSEA. J was trimmed by 4 bases and V by 3 bases; bases with no gene match: 6. The CDR3 DNA sequence: TGCAGCGTTGAGTTAGCGGGAGGGCCCTCAGATACGCAGTATTTT. Translating gives CSVELAGGPSDTQYF.

V gene TRBV6-8 combines with J gene TRBJ2-7; 16 bases line up with TRBD2. The CDR3 is 18 residues long. The trim removed 5 bases at V and 0 bases at J, leaving 7 bases unmatched. Germline values: CDR1 MNHGY, CDR2 SAAAGT. CDR3 loop: CASSGGLAGGWSSYEQYF. The CDR3 DNA is TGTGCCAGCAGTGGGGGACTAGCGGGAGGGTGGAGCTCCTACGAGCAGTACTTC.

The chain uses TRBV28 and TRBJ2-1; 7 positions agree with TRBD2. The J segment lost 3 bases and the V segment lost 4 bases, leaving 18 bases of the junction unmatched. CDR3 length: 19 residues. Germline V gene sequence: CDR1 MDHEN, CDR2 SYDVKM. The CDR3 spells CASSSRYPGLAGNYNEQFF. The CDR3 nucleotides are TGTGCCAGCAGTTCTCGATACCCCGGGTTAGCGGGCAACTACAATGAGCAGTTCTTC.

This chain connects TRBV19 to TRBJ2-3; 7 positions match TRBD2. Germline V CDR1 and CDR2: LNHDA, SQIVND (reference sequence). This CDR3 is built from 16 residues. With V trimmed by 0 bases and J by 4 bases, 7 bases remained unmatched. The CDR3 region is CASSIDPAGLSDTQYF. CDR3 DNA sequence: TGTGCCAGTAGTATAGACCCAGCGGGATTGTCAGATACGCAGTATTTT.

The rearrangement joins TRBV11-3 to TRBJ1-1; no definite D call. CDR3 size: 13 residues. V was clipped by 4 bases and J by 0 bases, with 6 bases between them. Germline loops: CDR1 SGHNT, CDR2 YENEEA. Written as DNA, the CDR3 is TGTGCCAGCAGCTACGGTCTGAACACTGAAGCTTTCTTT. Translating gives CASSYGLNTEAFF.

This chain connects TRBV6-5 to TRBJ2-7; 7 positions agree with TRBD1. Trimming at V came to 4 bases and at J to 0 bases, leaving 9 bases not matched to a gene. CDR1 MNHEY and CDR2 SVGAGI come from the germline V gene. The CDR3 is made up of 16 amino acids. The CDR3 nucleotides read TGTGCCAGCAGTTCCTCCGGGACAGTTATCTCCTACGAGCAGTACTTC. It encodes CASSSSGTVISYEQYF.